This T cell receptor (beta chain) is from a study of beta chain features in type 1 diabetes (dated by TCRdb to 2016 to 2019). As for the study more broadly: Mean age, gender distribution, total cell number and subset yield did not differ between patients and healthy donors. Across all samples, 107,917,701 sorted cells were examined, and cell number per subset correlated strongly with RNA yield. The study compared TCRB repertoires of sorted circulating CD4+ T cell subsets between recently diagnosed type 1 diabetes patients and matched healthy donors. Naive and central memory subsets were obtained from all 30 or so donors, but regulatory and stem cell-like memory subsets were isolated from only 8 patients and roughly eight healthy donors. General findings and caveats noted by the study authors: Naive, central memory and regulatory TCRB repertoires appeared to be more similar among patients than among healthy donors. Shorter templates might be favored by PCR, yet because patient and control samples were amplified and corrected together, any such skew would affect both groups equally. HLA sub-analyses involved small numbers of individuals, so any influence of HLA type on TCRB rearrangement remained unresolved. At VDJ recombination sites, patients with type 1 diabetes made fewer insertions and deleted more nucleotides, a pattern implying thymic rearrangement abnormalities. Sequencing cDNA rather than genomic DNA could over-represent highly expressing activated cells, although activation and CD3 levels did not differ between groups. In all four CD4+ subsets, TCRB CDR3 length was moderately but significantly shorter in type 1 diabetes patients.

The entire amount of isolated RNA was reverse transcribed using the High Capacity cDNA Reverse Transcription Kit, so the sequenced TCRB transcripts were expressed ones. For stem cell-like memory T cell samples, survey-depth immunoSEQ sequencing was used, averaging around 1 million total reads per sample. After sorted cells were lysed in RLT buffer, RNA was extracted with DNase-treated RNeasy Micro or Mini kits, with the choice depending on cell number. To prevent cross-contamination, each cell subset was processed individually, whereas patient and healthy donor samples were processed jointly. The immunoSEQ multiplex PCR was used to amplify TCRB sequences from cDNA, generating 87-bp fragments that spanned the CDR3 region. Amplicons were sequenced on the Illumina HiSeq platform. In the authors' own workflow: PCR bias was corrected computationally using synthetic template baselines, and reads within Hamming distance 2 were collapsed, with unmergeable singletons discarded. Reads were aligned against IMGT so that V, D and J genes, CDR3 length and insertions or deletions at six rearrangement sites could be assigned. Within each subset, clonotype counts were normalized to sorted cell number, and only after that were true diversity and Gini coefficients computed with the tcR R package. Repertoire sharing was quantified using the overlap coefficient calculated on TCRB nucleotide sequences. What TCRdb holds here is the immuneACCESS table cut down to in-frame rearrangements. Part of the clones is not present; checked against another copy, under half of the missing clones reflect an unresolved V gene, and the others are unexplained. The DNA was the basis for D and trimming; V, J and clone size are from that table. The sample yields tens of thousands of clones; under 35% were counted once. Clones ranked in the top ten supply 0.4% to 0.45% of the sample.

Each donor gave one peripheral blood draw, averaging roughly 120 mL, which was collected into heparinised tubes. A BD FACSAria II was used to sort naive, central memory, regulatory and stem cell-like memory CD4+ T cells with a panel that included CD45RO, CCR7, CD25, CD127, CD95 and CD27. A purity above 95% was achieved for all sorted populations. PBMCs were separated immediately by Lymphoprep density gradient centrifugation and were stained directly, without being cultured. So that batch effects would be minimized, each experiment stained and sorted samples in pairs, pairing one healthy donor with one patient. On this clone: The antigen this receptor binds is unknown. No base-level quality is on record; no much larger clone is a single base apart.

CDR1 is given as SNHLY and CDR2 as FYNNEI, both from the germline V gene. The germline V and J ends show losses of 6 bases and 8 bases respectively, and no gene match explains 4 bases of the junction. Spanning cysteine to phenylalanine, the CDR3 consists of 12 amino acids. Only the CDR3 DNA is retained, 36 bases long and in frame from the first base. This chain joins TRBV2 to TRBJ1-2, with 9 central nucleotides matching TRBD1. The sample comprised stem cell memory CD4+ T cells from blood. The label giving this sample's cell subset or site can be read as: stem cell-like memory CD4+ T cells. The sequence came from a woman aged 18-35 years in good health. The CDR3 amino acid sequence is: CASSGQGQGYTF. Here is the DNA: TGTGCCAGCAGCGGACAGGGGCAAGGCTACACCTTC.